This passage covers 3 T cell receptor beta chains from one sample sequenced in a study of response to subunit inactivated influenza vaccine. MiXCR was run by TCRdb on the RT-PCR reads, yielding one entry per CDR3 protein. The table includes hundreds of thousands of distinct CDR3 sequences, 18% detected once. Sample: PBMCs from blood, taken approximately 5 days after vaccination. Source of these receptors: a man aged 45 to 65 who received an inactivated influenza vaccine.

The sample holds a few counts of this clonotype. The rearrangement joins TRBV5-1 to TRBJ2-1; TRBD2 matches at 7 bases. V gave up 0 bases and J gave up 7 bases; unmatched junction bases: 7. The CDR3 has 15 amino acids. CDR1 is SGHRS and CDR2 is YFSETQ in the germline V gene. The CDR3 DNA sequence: TGCGCCAGCAGCTTGGATGAGACCGGGGGGAATGAGCAGTTCTTC. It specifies CASSLDETGGNEQFF.

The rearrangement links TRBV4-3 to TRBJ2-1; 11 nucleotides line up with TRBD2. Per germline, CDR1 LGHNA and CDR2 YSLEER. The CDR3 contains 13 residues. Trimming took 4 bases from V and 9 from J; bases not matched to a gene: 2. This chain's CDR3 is CASSLAGGPEQFF. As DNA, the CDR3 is TGCGCCAGCAGCCTAGCGGGGGGGCCTGAGCAGTTCTTC.

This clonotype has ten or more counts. For the CDR3, the DNA is TGCAGTGCTAGGATATCGGAGACCCAGTACTTC. Its translation: CSARISETQYF. The V and J genes are TRBV20-1 and TRBJ2-5; D is undetermined. From germline, CDR1 is DFQATT and CDR2 SNEGSKA (reference sequence). V lost 3 bases to trimming and J lost 5 bases, with 7 bases between them. The CDR3 consists of 11 residues.